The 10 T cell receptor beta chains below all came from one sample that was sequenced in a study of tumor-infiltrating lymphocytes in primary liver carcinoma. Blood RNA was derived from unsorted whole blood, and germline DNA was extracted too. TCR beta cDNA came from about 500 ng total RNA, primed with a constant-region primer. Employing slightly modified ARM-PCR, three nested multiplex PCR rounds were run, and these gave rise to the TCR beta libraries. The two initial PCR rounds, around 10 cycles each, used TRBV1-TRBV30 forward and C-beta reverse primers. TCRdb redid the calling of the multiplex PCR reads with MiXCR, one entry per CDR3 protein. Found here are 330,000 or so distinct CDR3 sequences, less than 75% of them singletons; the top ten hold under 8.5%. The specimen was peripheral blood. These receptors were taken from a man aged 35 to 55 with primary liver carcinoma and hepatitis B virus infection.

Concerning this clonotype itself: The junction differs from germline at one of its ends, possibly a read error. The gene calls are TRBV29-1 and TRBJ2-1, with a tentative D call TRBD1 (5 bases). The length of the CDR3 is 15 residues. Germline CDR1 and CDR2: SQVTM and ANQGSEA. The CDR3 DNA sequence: TGCATCGTTGAGACCAGGGCCGGATCCTACAATGAGCAGTTCTTC. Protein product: CIVETRAGSYNEQFF.

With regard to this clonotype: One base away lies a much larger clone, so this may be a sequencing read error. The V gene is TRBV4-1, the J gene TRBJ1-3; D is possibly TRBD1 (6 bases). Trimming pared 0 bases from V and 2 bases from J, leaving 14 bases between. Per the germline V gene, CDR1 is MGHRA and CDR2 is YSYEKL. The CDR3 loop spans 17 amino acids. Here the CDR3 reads CASSQDHRANPGNTIYF. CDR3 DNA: TGCGCCAGCAGCCAAGATCACAGGGCCAACCCTGGAAACACCATATATTTT.

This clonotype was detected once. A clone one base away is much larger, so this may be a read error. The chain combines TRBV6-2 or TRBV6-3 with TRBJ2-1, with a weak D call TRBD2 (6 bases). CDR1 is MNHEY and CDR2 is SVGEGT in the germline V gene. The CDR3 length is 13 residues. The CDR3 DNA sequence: TGTGCCTGCAGTTATACTAGCAAGTATGAGCAGTTCTTC. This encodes CACSYTSKYEQFF.

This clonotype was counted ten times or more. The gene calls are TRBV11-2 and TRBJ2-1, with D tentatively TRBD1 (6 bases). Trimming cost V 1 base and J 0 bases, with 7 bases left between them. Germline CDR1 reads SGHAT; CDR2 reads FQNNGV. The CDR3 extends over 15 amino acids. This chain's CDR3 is CASSLVGGSYNEQFF. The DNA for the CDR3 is TGTGCCAGCAGCTTAGTAGGGGGCTCCTACAATGAGCAGTTCTTC. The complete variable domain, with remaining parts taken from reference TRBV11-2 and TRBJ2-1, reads EAGVAQSPRYKIIEKRQSVAFWCNPISGHATLYWYQQILGQGPKLLIQFQNNGVVDDSQLPKDRFSAERLKGVDSTLKIQPAKLEDSAVYLCASSLVGGSYNEQFFGPGTRLTVL.

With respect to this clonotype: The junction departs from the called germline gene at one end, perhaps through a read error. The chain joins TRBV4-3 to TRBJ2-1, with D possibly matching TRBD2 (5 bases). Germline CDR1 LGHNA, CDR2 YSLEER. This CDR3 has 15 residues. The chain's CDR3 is CANSKRGSSYNEQFF. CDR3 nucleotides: TGCGCCAACAGCAAGAGAGGGAGCTCCTACAATGAGCAGTTCTTC.

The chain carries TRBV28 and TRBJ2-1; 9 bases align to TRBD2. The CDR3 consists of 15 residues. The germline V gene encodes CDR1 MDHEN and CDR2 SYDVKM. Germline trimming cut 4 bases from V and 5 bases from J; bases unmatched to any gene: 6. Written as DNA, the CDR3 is TGTGCCAGCAGTTGCCCGGGACTAGCCCACAATGAGCAGTTCTTC. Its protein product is CASSCPGLAHNEQFF. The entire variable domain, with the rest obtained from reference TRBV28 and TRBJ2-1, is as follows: DVKVTQSSRYLVKRTGEKVFLECVQDMDHENMFWYRQDPGLGLRLIYFSYDVKMKEKGDIPEGYSVSREKKERFSLILESASTNQTSMYLCASSCPGLAHNEQFFGPGTRLTVL.

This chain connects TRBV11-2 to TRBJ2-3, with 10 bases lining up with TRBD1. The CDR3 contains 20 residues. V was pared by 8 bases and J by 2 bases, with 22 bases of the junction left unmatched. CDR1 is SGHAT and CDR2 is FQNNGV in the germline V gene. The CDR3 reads CASQKRPGQGTPNFTDTQYF. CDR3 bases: TGTGCCAGCCAGAAGAGACCGGGACAGGGGACACCGAACTTCACAGATACGCAGTATTTT. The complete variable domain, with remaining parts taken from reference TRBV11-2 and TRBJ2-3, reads EAGVAQSPRYKIIEKRQSVAFWCNPISGHATLYWYQQILGQGPKLLIQFQNNGVVDDSQLPKDRFSAERLKGVDSTLKIQPAKLEDSAVYLCASQKRPGQGTPNFTDTQYFGPGTRLTVL.

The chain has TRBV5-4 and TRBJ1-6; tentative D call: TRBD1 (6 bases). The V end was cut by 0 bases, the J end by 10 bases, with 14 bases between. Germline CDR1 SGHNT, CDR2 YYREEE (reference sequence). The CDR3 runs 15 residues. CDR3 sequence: CASSLDRALRSPLHF. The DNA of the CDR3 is TGTGCCAGCAGCTTGGACAGGGCATTGCGATCACCCCTCCACTTT.

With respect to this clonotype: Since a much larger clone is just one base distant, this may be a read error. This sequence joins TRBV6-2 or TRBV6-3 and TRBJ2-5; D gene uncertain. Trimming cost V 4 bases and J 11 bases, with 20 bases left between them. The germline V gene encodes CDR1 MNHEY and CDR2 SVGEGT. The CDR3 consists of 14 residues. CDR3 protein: CASSSRVATHEQYF. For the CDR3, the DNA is TGTGCCAGCAGTTCACGGGTGGCCACGCATGAGCAGTACTTC.

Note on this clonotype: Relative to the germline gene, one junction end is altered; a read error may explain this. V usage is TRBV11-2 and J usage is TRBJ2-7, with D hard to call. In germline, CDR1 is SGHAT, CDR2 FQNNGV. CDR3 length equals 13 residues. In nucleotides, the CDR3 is TGTGCCAGTACCGTCCCGAGCACCTGCGAGCAGTGCTTC. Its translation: CASTVPSTCEQCF.